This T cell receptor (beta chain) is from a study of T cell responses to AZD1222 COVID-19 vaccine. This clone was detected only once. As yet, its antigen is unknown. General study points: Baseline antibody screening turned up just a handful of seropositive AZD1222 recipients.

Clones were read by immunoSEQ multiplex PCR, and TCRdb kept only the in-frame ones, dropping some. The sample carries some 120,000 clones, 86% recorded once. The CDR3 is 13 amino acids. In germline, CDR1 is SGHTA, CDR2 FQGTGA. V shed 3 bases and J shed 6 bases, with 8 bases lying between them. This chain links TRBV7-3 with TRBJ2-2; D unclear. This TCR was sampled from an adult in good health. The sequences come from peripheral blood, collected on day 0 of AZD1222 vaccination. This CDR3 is CASSFTSAGELFF. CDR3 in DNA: TGTGCCAGCAGCTTCACATCGGCCGGGGAGCTGTTTTTT.